What follows describes a single T cell receptor (beta chain). The record originates from a study of OX40 agonist ivuxolimab in advanced cancers. Turning to the study itself: Having had anti-PD-1, anti-PD-L1 or anti-CTLA-4 therapy before was allowed, and roughly 39% had some.

The data were produced by immunoSEQ multiplex PCR, yet TCRdb's version contains in-frame clones alone and is incomplete. This table has around 100,000 clones, less than 95% appearing once. The V end lost 3 bases, the J end lost 2 bases, and 8 bases lay between the germline ends. The CDR3 consists of 13 residues. Germline V gene data show CDR1 as SGHTA and CDR2 as FQGNSA. The sample consisted of CD4+ or CD8+ T cells sorted from blood, taken in a trial of the OX40 agonist ivuxolimab. V is TRBV7-2 and J is TRBJ2-7; D call uncertain. This clonotype was sampled from an adult with an advanced solid tumor such as melanoma, head and neck, liver or kidney cancer. The CDR3 nucleotides are TGTGCCAGCAGCTTTAACGGGCCCTACGAGCAGTACTTC. Translation gives CASSFNGPYEQYF.